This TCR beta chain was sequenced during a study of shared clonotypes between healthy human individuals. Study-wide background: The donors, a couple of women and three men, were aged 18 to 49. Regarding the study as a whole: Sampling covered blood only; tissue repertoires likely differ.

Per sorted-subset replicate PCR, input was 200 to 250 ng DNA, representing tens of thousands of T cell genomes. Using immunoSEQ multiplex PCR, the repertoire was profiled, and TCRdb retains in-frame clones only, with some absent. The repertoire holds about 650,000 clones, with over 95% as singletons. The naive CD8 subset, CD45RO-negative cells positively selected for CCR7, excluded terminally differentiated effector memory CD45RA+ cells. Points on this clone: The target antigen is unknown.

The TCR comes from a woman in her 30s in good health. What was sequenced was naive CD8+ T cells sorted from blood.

The CDR3 loop is CASSLDGGQGADEQYF. CDR3 DNA: TGTGCCAGCAGCTTAGACGGGGGACAGGGGGCAGACGAGCAGTACTTC. The genes are TRBV7-8 and TRBJ2-7; 12 nucleotides match TRBD1. CDR1 and CDR2 from the germline V gene are SGHVS and FQNEAQ. The ends lost 1 base at V and 5 bases at J; junction bases unmatched: 6. The CDR3 totals 16 residues.